The clone carrying this T cell receptor (beta chain) has a handful of counts. What it binds is not known. This sample is drawn from a study of T cells after yellow fever vaccination. TCRdb re-called the 5' RACE reads through MiXCR, storing one row per CDR3 protein. The profile shows hundreds of thousands of distinct CDR3 sequences, roughly 21% of them singletons. Findings and limits, study-wide: The secondary response showed a weaker magnitude and a faster peak, day 5 versus 15.

V was clipped by 0 bases and J by 2 bases, with 10 bases between them. In germline, CDR1 is SGHTA, CDR2 FQGNSA. The CDR3 loop spans 16 amino acids. The sample was PBMCs, taken 15 days after the yellow fever booster vaccination. This sequence was found in a man younger than 40 who received the YFV17D yellow fever vaccine. The rearrangement uses TRBV7-2 and TRBJ2-2; the D gene is possibly TRBD2 (6 bases). The CDR3 spells CASSLAAGINTGELFF. The DNA for the CDR3 is TGTGCCAGCAGCTTAGCGGCGGGGATAAACACCGGGGAGCTGTTTTTT. Combining the CDR3 with reference TRBV7-2 and TRBJ2-2 gives the whole variable domain GAGVSQSPSNKVTEKGKDVELRCDPISGHTALYWYRQSLGQGLEFLIYFQGNSAPDKSGLPSDRFSAERTGGSVSTLTIQRTQQEDSAVYLCASSLAAGINTGELFFGEGSRLTVL.